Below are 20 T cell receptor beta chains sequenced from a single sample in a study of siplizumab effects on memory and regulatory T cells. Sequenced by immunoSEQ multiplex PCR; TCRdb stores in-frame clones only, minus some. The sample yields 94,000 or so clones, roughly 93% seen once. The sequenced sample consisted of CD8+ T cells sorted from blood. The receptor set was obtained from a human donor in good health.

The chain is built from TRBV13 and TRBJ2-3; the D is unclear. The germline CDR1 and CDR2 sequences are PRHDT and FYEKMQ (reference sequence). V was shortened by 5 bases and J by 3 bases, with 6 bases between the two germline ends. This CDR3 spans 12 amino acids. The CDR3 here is CASSQITDTQYF. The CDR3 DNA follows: TGTGCCAGCAGCCAGATTACAGATACGCAGTATTTT.

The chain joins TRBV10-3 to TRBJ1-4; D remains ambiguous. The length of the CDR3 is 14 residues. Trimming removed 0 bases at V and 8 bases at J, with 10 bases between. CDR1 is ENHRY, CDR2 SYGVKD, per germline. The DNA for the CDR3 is TGTGCCATCAGTGAGTCGGGTGAAGGCGAAAAACTGTTTTTT. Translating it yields CAISESGEGEKLFF.

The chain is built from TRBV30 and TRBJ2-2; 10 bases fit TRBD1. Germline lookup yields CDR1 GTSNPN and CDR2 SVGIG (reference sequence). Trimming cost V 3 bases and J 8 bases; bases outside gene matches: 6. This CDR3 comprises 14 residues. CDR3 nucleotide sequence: TGTGCCTGGAGGCCAGGGACAGGGGCTGGGGAGCTGTTTTTT. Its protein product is CAWRPGTGAGELFF.

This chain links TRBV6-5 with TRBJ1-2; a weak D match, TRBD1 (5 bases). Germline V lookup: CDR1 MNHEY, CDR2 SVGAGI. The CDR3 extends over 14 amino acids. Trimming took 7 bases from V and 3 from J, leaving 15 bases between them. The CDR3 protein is CASTVGGDHYGYTF. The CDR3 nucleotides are TGTGCCAGCACCGTGGGAGGGGATCACTATGGCTACACCTTC.

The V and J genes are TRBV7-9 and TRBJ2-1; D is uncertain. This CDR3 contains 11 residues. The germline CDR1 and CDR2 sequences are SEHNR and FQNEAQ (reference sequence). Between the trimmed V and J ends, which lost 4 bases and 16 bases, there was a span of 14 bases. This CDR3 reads CASSSEDPGFF. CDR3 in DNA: TGTGCCAGCAGCTCAGAGGACCCCGGCTTCTTC.

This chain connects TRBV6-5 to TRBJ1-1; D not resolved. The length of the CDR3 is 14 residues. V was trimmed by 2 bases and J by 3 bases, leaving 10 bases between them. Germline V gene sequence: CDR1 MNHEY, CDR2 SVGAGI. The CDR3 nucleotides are TGTGCCAGCAGTTACGTTCGTGAGGACACTGAAGCTTTCTTT. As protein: CASSYVREDTEAFF.

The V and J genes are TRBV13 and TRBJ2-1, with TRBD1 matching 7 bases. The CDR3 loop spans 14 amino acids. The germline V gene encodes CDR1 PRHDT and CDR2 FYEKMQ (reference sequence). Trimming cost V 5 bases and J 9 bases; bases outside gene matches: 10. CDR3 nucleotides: TGTGCCAGCAGCCCTGGCTACAGGGGTACTGAGCAGTTCTTC. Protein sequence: CASSPGYRGTEQFF.

This CDR3 reads CASSLGGGGNSPLHF. The CDR3 nucleotides read TGCGCCAGCAGCCTGGGTGGTGGAGGGAATTCACCCCTCCACTTT. This chain connects TRBV4-1 to TRBJ1-6; D gene uncertain. Trimming left V 4 bases short and J 7 bases short, with 14 bases between. Germline lookup yields CDR1 MGHRA and CDR2 YSYEKL. The CDR3 is 15 amino acids.

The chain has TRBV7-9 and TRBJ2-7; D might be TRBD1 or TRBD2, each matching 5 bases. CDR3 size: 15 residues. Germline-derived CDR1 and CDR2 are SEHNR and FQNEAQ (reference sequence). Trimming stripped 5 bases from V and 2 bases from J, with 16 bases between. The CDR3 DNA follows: TGTGCCAGCAGCGACGGGACCTACACCCCCTACGAGCAGTACTTC. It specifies CASSDGTYTPYEQYF.

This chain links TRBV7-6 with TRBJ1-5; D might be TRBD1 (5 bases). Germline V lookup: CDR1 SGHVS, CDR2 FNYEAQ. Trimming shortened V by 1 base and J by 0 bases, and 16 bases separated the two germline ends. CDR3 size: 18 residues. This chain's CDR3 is CASSLDPRDLNSNQPQHF. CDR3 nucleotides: TGTGCCAGCAGCTTAGATCCCCGGGACCTCAATAGCAATCAGCCCCAGCATTTT.

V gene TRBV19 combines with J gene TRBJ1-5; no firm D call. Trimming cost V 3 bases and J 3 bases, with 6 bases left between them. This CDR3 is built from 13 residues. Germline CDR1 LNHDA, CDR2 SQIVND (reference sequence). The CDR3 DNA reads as TGTGCCAGTAGTATTTCGGTCAATCAGCCCCAGCATTTT. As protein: CASSISVNQPQHF.

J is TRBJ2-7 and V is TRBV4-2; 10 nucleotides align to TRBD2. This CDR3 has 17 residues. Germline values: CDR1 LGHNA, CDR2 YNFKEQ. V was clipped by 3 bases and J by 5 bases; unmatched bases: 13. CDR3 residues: CASSQSTQGLAGDEQYF. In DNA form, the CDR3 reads TGTGCCAGCAGCCAGTCTACTCAAGGGCTAGCGGGAGACGAGCAGTACTTC.

The CDR3 protein is CALRGGTQPHEQYF. CDR3 DNA: TGTGCCTTGCGGGGCGGGACTCAGCCCCACGAGCAGTACTTC. The J gene is TRBJ2-7, the V gene TRBV30; the D gene is possibly TRBD2 (6 bases). With 7 bases removed from V and 5 bases from J, the gap between germline ends came to 21 bases. Germline loops: CDR1 GTSNPN, CDR2 SVGIG (reference sequence). This CDR3 comprises 14 residues.

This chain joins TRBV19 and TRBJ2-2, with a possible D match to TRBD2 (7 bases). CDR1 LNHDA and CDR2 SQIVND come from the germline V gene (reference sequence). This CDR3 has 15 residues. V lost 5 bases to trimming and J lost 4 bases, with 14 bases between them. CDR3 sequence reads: CASSFGGGLTGELFF. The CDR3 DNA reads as TGTGCCAGTAGTTTCGGCGGGGGCCTCACCGGGGAGCTGTTTTTT. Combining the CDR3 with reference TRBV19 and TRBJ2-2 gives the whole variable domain DGGITQSPKYLFRKEGQNVTLSCEQNLNHDAMYWYRQDPGQGLRLIYYSQIVNDFQKGDIAEGYSVSREKKESFPLTVTSAQKNPTAFYLCASSFGGGLTGELFFGEGSRLTVL.

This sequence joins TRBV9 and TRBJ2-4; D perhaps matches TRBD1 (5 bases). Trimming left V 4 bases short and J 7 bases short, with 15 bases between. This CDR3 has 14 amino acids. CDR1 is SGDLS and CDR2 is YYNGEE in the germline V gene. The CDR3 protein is CASSPGDSLNIQYF. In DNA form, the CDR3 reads TGTGCCAGCAGCCCCGGTGACAGTCTGAACATTCAGTACTTC.

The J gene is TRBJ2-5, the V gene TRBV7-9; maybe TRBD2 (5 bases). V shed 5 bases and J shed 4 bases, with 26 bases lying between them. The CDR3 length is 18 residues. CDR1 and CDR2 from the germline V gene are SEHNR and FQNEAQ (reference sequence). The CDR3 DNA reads TGTGCCAGCAGCCAAGACTGGGAGAGGAGTAAAGCTGGAGAGACCCAGTACTTC. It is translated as CASSQDWERSKAGETQYF.

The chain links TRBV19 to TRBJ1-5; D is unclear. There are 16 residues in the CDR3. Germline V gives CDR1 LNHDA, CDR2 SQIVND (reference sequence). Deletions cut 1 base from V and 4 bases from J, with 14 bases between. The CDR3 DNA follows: TGTGCCAGTAGTATAGGGCTGAGGGAGCCAAATCAGCCCCAGCATTTT. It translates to CASSIGLREPNQPQHF.

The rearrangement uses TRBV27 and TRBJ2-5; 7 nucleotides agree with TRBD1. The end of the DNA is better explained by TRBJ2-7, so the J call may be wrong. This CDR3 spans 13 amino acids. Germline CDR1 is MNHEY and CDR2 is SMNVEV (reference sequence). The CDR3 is CASNTLTGSEQYF. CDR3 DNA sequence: TGTGCCAGCAATACGCTGACAGGGAGCGAGCAGTACTTC.

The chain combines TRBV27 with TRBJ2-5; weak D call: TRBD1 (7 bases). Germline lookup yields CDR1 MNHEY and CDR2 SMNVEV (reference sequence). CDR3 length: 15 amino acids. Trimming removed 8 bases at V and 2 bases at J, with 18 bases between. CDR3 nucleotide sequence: TGTGCCAGCGCAACGGAGGGGGCACCACAAGAGACCCAGTACTTC. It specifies CASATEGAPQETQYF.

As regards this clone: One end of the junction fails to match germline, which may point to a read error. The CDR3 coding sequence is TGTGCTAGCAGTTTAGGACTAGCGGGAGAGAATGAGCAGTTCTTC. This sequence encodes CASSLGLAGENEQFF. This chain connects TRBV7-7 to TRBJ2-1, with TRBD2 identical over 13 bases. The CDR3 has 15 amino acids. Germline V gene data show CDR1 as SSHAT and CDR2 as FNYEAQ (reference sequence).